This TCR beta chain was recovered during a study of blood T cell repertoires in COVID-19. The overall study: Sites across the United States, Italy and Spain contributed samples from acute and convalescent COVID-19.

A remark on this clone: A read error may account for a junction end that differs from germline.

Sequencing used immunoSEQ multiplex PCR; TCRdb keeps in-frame clones, though not all of them. Among about 150,000 clones listed, approximately 80% were seen once. The sample comprised peripheral blood. The sequence was collected from a man between 60 and 75 years old with acute or convalescent COVID-19.

CDR3 DNA: TGTGCTAGCAGCTCGGGACAGCCCCAAGAGACCCAGTACTTC. As protein: CASSSGQPQETQYF. The chain combines TRBV7-7 with TRBJ2-5; 7 bases map to TRBD1. CDR1 is SSHAT and CDR2 is FNYEAQ in the germline V gene (reference sequence). There are 14 residues in the CDR3.